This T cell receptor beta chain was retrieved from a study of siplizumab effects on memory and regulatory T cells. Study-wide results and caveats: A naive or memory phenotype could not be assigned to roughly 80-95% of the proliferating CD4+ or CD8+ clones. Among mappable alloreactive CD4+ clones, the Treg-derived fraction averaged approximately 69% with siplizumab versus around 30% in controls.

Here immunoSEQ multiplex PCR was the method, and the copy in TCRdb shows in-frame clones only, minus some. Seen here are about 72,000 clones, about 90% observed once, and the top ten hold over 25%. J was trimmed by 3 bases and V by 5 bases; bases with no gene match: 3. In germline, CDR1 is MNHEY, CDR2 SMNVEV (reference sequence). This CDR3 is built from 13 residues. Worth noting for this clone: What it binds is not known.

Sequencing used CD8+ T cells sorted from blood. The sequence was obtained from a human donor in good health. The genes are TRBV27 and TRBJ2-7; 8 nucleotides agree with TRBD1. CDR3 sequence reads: CASSGQGVYEQYF. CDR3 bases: TGTGCCAGCAGTGGACAGGGTGTCTACGAGCAGTACTTC.